What follows are 32 T cell receptor beta chains derived from one specimen sequenced in a study of tumor-infiltrating lymphocytes in primary liver carcinoma. Starting material for RNA and DNA co-extraction consisted of roughly 19-30 mg of unsorted bulk tissue. TCR beta cDNA was prepared out of about 510 ng total RNA by means of a constant-region primer. Sequencing libraries for TCR beta derived from three nested multiplex PCR rounds that used slightly modified ARM-PCR. For around 9 cycles apiece, the opening two PCR rounds ran with TRBV1-TRBV30 forward primers and a C-beta reverse primer. TCRdb re-called the multiplex PCR reads with MiXCR, one entry per CDR3 protein. The data show tens of thousands of distinct CDR3 sequences, under 75% seen once. Source material: liver tumor tissue from sampling region 4. Subset given: tumor region T4, right-lateral pole. Receptors were obtained from a man aged 35-49 years with primary liver carcinoma and hepatitis B virus infection.

Turning to this clonotype: A much larger clone sits a single nucleotide away, making a read error possible. The V gene is TRBV2, the J gene TRBJ2-3; D not resolved. CDR1 is SNHLY and CDR2 is FYNNEI in the germline V gene. This CDR3 spans 15 amino acids. The CDR3 bases are TGTGCCAGCAATGAAGTAGCCAGGAGCACAGATACGCAGTATTTT. Amino acid sequence: CASNEVARSTDTQYF. The full variable domain, its missing parts supplied by reference TRBV2 and TRBJ2-3, is EPEVTQTPSHQVTQMGQEVILRCVPISNHLYFYWYRQILGQKVEFLVSFYNNEISEKSEIFDDQFSVERPDGSNFTLKIRSTKLEDSAMYFCASNEVARSTDTQYFGPGTRLTVL.

The chain has TRBV11-1 and TRBJ2-4; the D is unclear. CDR3 length equals 17 residues. With 6 bases removed from V and 4 bases from J, the gap between germline ends came to 22 bases. The germline CDR1 and CDR2 sequences are SGHAT and FQDESV (reference sequence). The CDR3 loop reads CASSSPRHGASKNIQYF. DNA for the CDR3: TGTGCCAGCAGTTCTCCGAGACATGGAGCATCAAAAAACATTCAGTACTTC.

Concerning this clonotype itself: No conserved phenylalanine or tryptophan ends this CDR3, so it is likely a read error. V usage is TRBV7-8 and J usage is TRBJ1-3; D is unresolved. Germline-derived CDR1 and CDR2 are SGHVS and FQNEAQ. The CDR3 length is 16 residues. CDR3 region: CTSSLAAASPGNTIYL. The CDR3 region has the DNA TGTACCAGCAGCTTAGCGGCTGCGTCCCCTGGAAACACCATATATCTT.

For this clonotype: Relative to the germline gene, one junction end is altered; a read error may explain this. The chain couples TRBV6-2 or TRBV6-3 to TRBJ2-1; 11 bases agree with TRBD2. Germline V gene lookup returns CDR1 MNHEY and CDR2 SVGEGT. The CDR3 has 16 residues. CDR3 region: CAGSDPLAGDRNEQFF. As DNA, the CDR3 is TGCGCTGGCAGTGACCCACTAGCGGGAGATAGAAATGAGCAGTTCTTC.

About this clonotype: This may be a read error, as it is one base from a much larger clone. The chain joins TRBV7-6 to TRBJ1-2; TRBD1 is a possible D gene (5 bases). In germline, CDR1 is SGHVS, CDR2 FNYEAQ. The CDR3 runs 14 residues. The chain's CDR3 is CAGSLAMGHYGYTF. CDR3 in DNA: TGTGCCGGCAGCTTAGCAATGGGACACTATGGCTACACCTTC.

The chain carries TRBV7-9 and TRBJ1-3; D unresolved. The CDR3 is made up of 16 amino acids. Germline assignment: CDR1 SEHNR and CDR2 FQNEAQ (reference sequence). Here the CDR3 DNA reads TGTCTCAGCAGCCCACCCTCCGGGGTGAGTGGAAACACCATATATTTT. Protein sequence: CLSSPPSGVSGNTIYF. The full variable domain, with the rest looked up from reference TRBV7-9 and TRBJ1-3, is DTGVSQNPRHKITKRGQNVTFRCDPISEHNRLYWYRQTLGQGPEFLTYFQNEAQLEKSRLLSDRFSAERPKGSFSTLEIQRTEQGDSAMYLCLSSPPSGVSGNTIYFGEGSWLTVV.

Details on this clonotype: No conserved phenylalanine or tryptophan ends this CDR3, so it is likely a read error. The J gene is TRBJ1-6, the V gene TRBV13, with TRBD1 matching 7 bases. The germline V gene has CDR1 PRHDT and CDR2 FYEKMQ (reference sequence). CDR3 size: 16 residues. The CDR3 DNA reads as TGTGCCAGTAGCTCACCCGGGGACAGAGGCGATTCACCCCTCCACTTG. Amino acids: CASSSPGDRGDSPLHL.

With respect to this clonotype: The junction differs from germline at one of its ends, possibly a read error. The chain uses TRBV4-3 and TRBJ2-7, with D hard to call. The CDR3 covers 13 residues. Germline assignment: CDR1 LGHNA and CDR2 YSLEER. CDR3 in amino acids: CANSQELSYEQYF. CDR3 nucleotides: TGCGCCAACAGCCAAGAACTTTCCTATGAGCAGTACTTC.

Concerning this clonotype: The CDR3 end shows no conserved phenylalanine or tryptophan, and so a read error is likely. Because the CDR3's place on the DNA is in doubt, the DNA is left out and the CDR3 is given as listed by TCRdb. The V gene is TRBV7-8, the J gene TRBJ2-1; the table's D call TRBD1 went unverified against the DNA. Germline-derived CDR1 and CDR2 are SGHVS and FQNEAQ. The CDR3 numbers 15 amino acids, ends counted. CDR3 sequence: CASSLGTGAYNEQSL.

The chain links TRBV29-1 to TRBJ2-3; 7 nucleotides agree with TRBD2. Germline CDR1 SQVTM, CDR2 ANQGSEA. Trimming at V came to 4 bases and at J to 6 bases, leaving 10 bases not matched to a gene. The CDR3 spans 14 residues. The CDR3 DNA follows: TGCAGCGTTGGGGCGGTGAGAGCGGGGGATACGCAGTATTTT. Amino acids: CSVGAVRAGDTQYF.

Notes on this clonotype: One end of the junction is discordant with germline, which a read error may explain. The V gene is TRBV24-1, the J gene TRBJ2-7; D gene uncertain. Germline V gene lookup returns CDR1 KGHDR and CDR2 SFDVKD. This CDR3 comprises 13 residues. The CDR3 coding sequence is TGTGCCACCAGCAACGCGGCCTCCTACGGGCAGCACTTC. The encoded protein is CATSNAASYGQHF.

This clonotype appeared many times. The rearrangement uses TRBV2 and TRBJ1-1; unclear D gene. V was shortened by 2 bases and J by 1 base, with 14 bases between the two germline ends. Germline assignment: CDR1 SNHLY and CDR2 FYNNEI. This CDR3 is 16 amino acids long. The CDR3 DNA is TGTGCCAGCAGTGAAAGGCCCATTGGAGGGAACACTGAAGCTTTCTTT. Translating it yields CASSERPIGGNTEAFF.

To note about this clonotype: The junction differs from germline at one of its ends, possibly a read error. This chain links TRBV7-9 with TRBJ2-1, with no clear D. The V gene's germline CDR1 is SEHNR and CDR2 FQNEAQ (reference sequence). There are 11 residues in the CDR3. CDR3 protein: CASNSYNEQFF. The CDR3 coding sequence is TGTGCCAGCAACTCTTACAATGAACAGTTCTTC.

Worth noting for this clonotype: One end of the junction varies from germline; a read error may be responsible. The chain joins TRBV5-1 to TRBJ2-7, with D possibly being TRBD1 (5 bases). The CDR3 is 13 residues long. CDR1 is SGHRS and CDR2 is YFSETQ in the germline V gene. CDR3: CASSLRTWSEEYF. In nucleotides, the CDR3 is TGCGCCAGCAGCTTGCGGACATGGAGCGAGGAGTACTTC. The full variable domain, rest sourced from reference TRBV5-1 and TRBJ2-7, is KAGVTQTPRYLIKTRGQQVTLSCSPISGHRSVSWYQQTPGQGLQFLFEYFSETQRNKGNFPGRFSGRQFSNSRSEMNVSTLELGDSALYLCASSLRTWSEEYFGPGTRLTVT.

For this clonotype: At one boundary the junction diverges from the germline segment, which might be a read error. This chain connects TRBV5-1 to TRBJ2-1; D perhaps matches TRBD2 (5 bases). The CDR3 spans 14 residues. Germline lookup yields CDR1 SGHRS and CDR2 YFSETQ. DNA for the CDR3: TGCGCCAGCGGCTTAGAGGGCAGGAGCCATGAGCAGTTCTTC. Its protein is CASGLEGRSHEQFF.

This clonotype was seen a handful of times. J is TRBJ2-4 and V is TRBV12-3 or TRBV12-4; D is possibly TRBD2 (5 bases). The CDR3 is 17 residues long. V lost 6 bases, J lost 13 bases, and 31 bases lay in between. CDR3 sequence reads: CASSPVGRRARVGNQYF. The CDR3 nucleotides are TGTGCCAGCAGCCCGGTGGGGAGAAGGGCAAGGGTGGGCAACCAGTACTTC.

Details on this clonotype: A read error may produce the germline difference seen at one junction end. The rearrangement links TRBV11-1 to TRBJ2-7; D is possibly TRBD2 (6 bases). The CDR3 extends over 15 amino acids. CDR1 is SGHAT and CDR2 is FQDESV in the germline V gene (reference sequence). The CDR3 region is CASSSSRDSSCEQCF. Here the CDR3 DNA reads TGTGCCAGTAGCTCATCCCGGGACTCCTCCTGCGAGCAGTGCTTC.

On this clonotype: A read error is likely, as this CDR3 ends without the conserved phenylalanine or tryptophan. This chain connects TRBV28 to TRBJ1-1; the D is unclear. The germline gives CDR1 MDHEN, CDR2 SYDVKM. Trimming cost V 6 bases and J 9 bases, with 14 bases left between them. This CDR3 has 12 amino acids. CDR3: CASRITWDQAFS. DNA for the CDR3: TGTGCCAGCAGGATCACATGGGATCAAGCTTTCTCT.

Turning to this clonotype: A read error may account for a junction end that differs from germline. V and J are TRBV11-2 and TRBJ2-7, with 9 bases that match TRBD1. This CDR3 has 15 residues. CDR1 and CDR2 from the germline V gene are SGHAT and FQNNGV. The CDR3, as DNA: TGTGTCAGCCGCCTACGATGGACAGGGGAAAACGAGCAGTACTTC. Amino acid sequence: CVSRLRWTGENEQYF.

For this clonotype: A junction end diverges from the germline sequence, so it may reflect a read error. The chain recombines TRBV4-1 with TRBJ2-7, with D unresolved. Germline values: CDR1 MGHRA, CDR2 YSYEKL. The CDR3 length is 16 residues. The CDR3 sequence is CVSSQDQANGYYEQYF. CDR3 DNA: TGCGTCAGCAGCCAAGATCAAGCTAACGGATACTACGAGCAGTACTTC.

This chain joins TRBV28 and TRBJ1-5; the D gene is possibly TRBD1 (6 bases). Trimming removed 9 bases at V and 1 base at J, with 19 bases between. Germline-derived CDR1 and CDR2 are MDHEN and SYDVKM. The CDR3 is 16 amino acids. CDR3 region: CASSTGRQVSNQPQHF. CDR3 DNA: TGTGCCAGTAGTACCGGTAGACAGGTGAGCAATCAGCCCCAGCATTTT.

The gene calls are TRBV6-6 and TRBJ2-3, with 9 bases fitting TRBD1. The DNA end is a closer match to TRBJ1-5, so the J assignment may be wrong. The CDR3 is 14 amino acids. Germline values: CDR1 MNHNY, CDR2 SVGAGI (reference sequence). In nucleotides, the CDR3 is TGTGCCATCAATGTACAGGGGGCAACAGATACGCAGCATTTT. Residues: CAINVQGATDTQHF.

In the case of this clonotype: One end of the junction varies from germline; a read error may be responsible. The chain uses TRBV11-1 and TRBJ2-3; D is unclear. This CDR3 has 13 amino acids. Germline assignment: CDR1 SGHAT and CDR2 FQDESV (reference sequence). The CDR3 DNA reads as TGTGCCAGCGGCTCGTTCCGAACAGATATGCAGTATTTT. It specifies CASGSFRTDMQYF.

As to this clonotype: Germline and junction disagree at one end, which may indicate a read error. This chain uses TRBV15 with TRBJ2-2, with TRBD2 matching 9 bases. The CDR3 has 14 amino acids. Per germline, CDR1 LNHNV and CDR2 YYDKDF (reference sequence). This CDR3 is CDTSRTSDIGELFF. The CDR3 region has the DNA TGTGACACCAGCAGGACTAGCGACATCGGGGAGCTGTTTTTT.

As for this clonotype: At one end the junction does not follow the germline gene, possibly because of a read error. This chain connects TRBV29-1 to TRBJ2-1, with TRBD2 matching over 7 bases. The CDR3 is 15 residues long. Germline CDR1 and CDR2: SQVTM and ANQGSEA. The CDR3 sequence is CSVGLAGGFYIEQFF. The CDR3 DNA is TGCAGCGTTGGACTAGCTGGAGGGTTCTACATTGAGCAGTTCTTT.

Remarks on this clonotype: Since the CDR3 does not end with the conserved phenylalanine or tryptophan, this likely comes from a read error. The chain joins TRBV29-1 to TRBJ2-1; 9 nucleotides line up with TRBD2. The CDR3 is 16 amino acids. The ends lost 2 bases at V and 10 bases at J; junction bases unmatched: 15. CDR1 is SQVTM, CDR2 ANQGSEA, per germline. CDR3 loop: CSVEFGSGRITNEQFL. The CDR3 nucleotides are TGCAGCGTTGAATTCGGGAGCGGGAGGATAACCAACGAGCAGTTCCTC.

This clonotype was counted between two and nine times. The junction differs from germline at one of its ends, possibly a read error. The chain is built from TRBV28 and TRBJ1-2; D unclear. This CDR3 contains 12 residues. Germline values: CDR1 MDHEN, CDR2 SYDVKM. DNA of the CDR3: TGTGCCAGCGTGTCCACAACTGGCGGCTACACATTC. Amino acids: CASVSTTGGYTF.

Remarks on this clonotype: One end of the junction fails to match germline, which may point to a read error. The CDR3 region is CAWSRQGIDTQYF. The CDR3 DNA reads TGTGCCTGGAGTAGACAGGGTATAGATACACAGTATTTT. The rearrangement links TRBV30 to TRBJ2-3; 7 bases agree with TRBD1. Germline V gives CDR1 GTSNPN, CDR2 SVGIG (reference sequence). This CDR3 contains 13 residues.

As to this clonotype: At one end, the junction sequence differs from germline, possibly due to a read error. The chain recombines TRBV4-3 with TRBJ2-7, with D maybe TRBD2 (7 bases). The CDR3 covers 15 residues. Per germline, CDR1 LGHNA and CDR2 YSLEER. CDR3 coding DNA: TGCGCCAGTAGCCAAGATAGGGGGGCGGGAGTCGAACAGTACTTC. Residues: CASSQDRGAGVEQYF.

On this clonotype: The germline gene is not matched at one end of the junction; a read error may be the cause. The V call is TRBV30, the J call TRBJ2-7, with TRBD2 matching 13 bases. The CDR3 contains 15 residues. Germline CDR1 and CDR2: GTSNPN and SVGIG (reference sequence). The CDR3 coding sequence is TGTGTCTGGAGTGCAGGACTAGCGGGAGTTTCTGAGAAGCACTTC. Translating it yields CVWSAGLAGVSEKHF.

As regards this clonotype: One end of the junction varies from germline; a read error may be responsible. The rearrangement links TRBV11-2 to TRBJ2-7; the match to TRBD1 covers 7 bases. Germline V gene data show CDR1 as SGHAT and CDR2 as FQNNGV. The CDR3 totals 16 residues. CDR3 region: CASSLVGGPFDYEHYF. The CDR3 DNA reads as TGTGCCAGCAGCTTAGTAGGGGGCCCCTTTGACTACGAGCACTACTTT.

Worth noting for this clonotype: Compared with germline, one end of the junction differs, possibly owing to a read error. This chain joins TRBV5-6 and TRBJ1-1; D gene ambiguous. The germline gives CDR1 SGHDT, CDR2 YYEEEE. The CDR3 has 11 residues. The CDR3 region is CPSSYEERAFF. The CDR3 DNA is TGTCCCAGCAGCTATGAGGAACGAGCTTTCTTC.